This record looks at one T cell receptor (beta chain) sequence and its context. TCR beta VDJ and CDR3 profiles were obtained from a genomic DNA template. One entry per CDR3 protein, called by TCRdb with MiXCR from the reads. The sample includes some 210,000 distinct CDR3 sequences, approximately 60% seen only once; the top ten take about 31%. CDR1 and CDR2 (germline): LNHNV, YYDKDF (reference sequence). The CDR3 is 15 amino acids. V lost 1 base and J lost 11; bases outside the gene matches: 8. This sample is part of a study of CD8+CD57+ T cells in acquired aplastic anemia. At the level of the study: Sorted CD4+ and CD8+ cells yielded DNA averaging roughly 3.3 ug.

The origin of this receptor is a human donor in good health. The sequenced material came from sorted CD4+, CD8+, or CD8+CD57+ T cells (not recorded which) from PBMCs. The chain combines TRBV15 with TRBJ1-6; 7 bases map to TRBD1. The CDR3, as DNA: TGTGCCACCAGCAGAGTCGATTTACAGGGGCCACCCCTCCACTTT. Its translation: CATSRVDLQGPPLHF.